Presented here are 32 T cell receptor beta chains from one specimen sequenced in a study of cytomegalovirus exposure and HLA in healthy donors. A multiplex PCR was run with 60 Vbeta primers and 13 Jbeta primers. Repertoires were generated with immunoSEQ multiplex PCR, while TCRdb's copy carries only in-frame clones and drops some. The sample has 200,000 or so clones, around 80% seen once. Sequenced input: PBMCs. The receptor source for this set is a male donor in good health and CMV-seronegative.

The chain uses TRBV9 and TRBJ2-5, with D perhaps matching TRBD2 (5 bases). Trimming shortened V by 0 bases and J by 4 bases, and 13 bases separated the two germline ends. There are 15 residues in the CDR3. Germline V gene sequence: CDR1 SGDLS, CDR2 YYNGEE. The CDR3 nucleotides read TGTGCCAGCAGCGTAGGGGGAGCCGGTCGAGAGACCCAGTACTTC. Amino acid sequence: CASSVGGAGRETQYF.

CDR3 region: CASSPVLAGGEEQYF. Written as DNA, the CDR3 is TGTGCCAGCAGCCCCGTACTAGCGGGAGGGGAAGAGCAGTACTTC. The gene calls are TRBV5-4 and TRBJ2-7, with 13 bases fitting TRBD2. The length of the CDR3 is 15 residues. Trimming cost V 4 bases and J 7 bases; bases outside gene matches: 8. Germline V gene lookup returns CDR1 SGHNT and CDR2 YYREEE (reference sequence).

V and J are TRBV6-1 and TRBJ2-1; the D gene is possibly TRBD2 (6 bases). From germline, CDR1 is MNHNS and CDR2 SASEGT. This CDR3 has 16 amino acids. Trimming took 4 bases from V and 2 from J, leaving 15 bases between them. CDR3 DNA sequence: TGTGCCAGCAGTGCCTCCACGGGAGTCACCTACAATGAGCAGTTCTTC. Amino acids: CASSASTGVTYNEQFF.

The chain joins TRBV15 to TRBJ2-7; 10 bases line up with TRBD2. Per the germline V gene, CDR1 is LNHNV and CDR2 is YYDKDF (reference sequence). V gave up 1 base and J gave up 4 bases; unmatched junction bases: 10. This CDR3 contains 17 residues. This CDR3 reads CATSRGEASGRGYEQYF. Written as DNA, the CDR3 is TGTGCCACCAGCAGAGGCGAGGCTAGCGGGAGAGGTTACGAGCAGTACTTC.

The chain has TRBV30 and TRBJ2-1; 16 bases map to TRBD2. Germline V lookup: CDR1 GTSNPN, CDR2 SVGIG (reference sequence). J lost 3 bases, V lost 2 bases, and 10 bases had no gene match. The CDR3 consists of 19 residues. CDR3 sequence reads: CAWSSGGLAGGLGYNEQFF. CDR3 in DNA: TGTGCCTGGAGTTCCGGGGGACTAGCGGGAGGGTTAGGCTACAATGAGCAGTTCTTC.

CDR3 coding DNA: TGTGCCAGCCCCAGGGGTGACAGTTTGGCTTTCTTT. The encoded protein is CASPRGDSLAFF. V is TRBV6-6 and J is TRBJ1-1; D perhaps matches TRBD1 (6 bases). The CDR3 consists of 12 residues. The V end was cut by 8 bases, the J end by 11 bases, with 18 bases between. Germline V gene data show CDR1 as MNHNY and CDR2 as SVGAGI (reference sequence).

This clone was detected ten times or more. The gene calls are TRBV7-9 and TRBJ1-1, with TRBD1 as a possible D gene (6 bases). From germline, CDR1 is SEHNR and CDR2 FQNEAQ (reference sequence). The CDR3 covers 11 residues. The V gene lost 4 bases and the J gene lost 12 bases, with 12 bases spanning the gap. The DNA for the CDR3 is TGTGCCAGCAGCTACCGACAGGAGACTTTCTTT. This gives the protein CASSYRQETFF.

The genes are TRBV29-1 and TRBJ2-5, with 9 bases aligning to TRBD2. The DNA end favors TRBJ2-7, so the J call may be wrong. The CDR3 sequence is 13 residues long. Germline assignment: CDR1 SQVTM and CDR2 ANQGSEA. CDR3 residues: CSVAAGGQYEQYF. The CDR3 DNA sequence: TGCAGCGTTGCTGCGGGAGGGCAATACGAGCAGTACTTC.

The sample holds one count of this clone. This specimen includes other DNA sequences encoding the same CDR3. The V gene is TRBV6-5, the J gene TRBJ2-7; TRBD1 might be the D (5 bases). Germline V gene lookup returns CDR1 MNHEY and CDR2 SVGAGI. The CDR3 sequence is 14 residues long. Between the trimmed V and J ends, which lost 5 bases and 0 bases, there was a span of 11 bases. The chain's CDR3 is CASSPRQSSYEQYF. The CDR3 coding sequence is TGTGCCAGCAGTCCACGACAGAGCTCCTACGAGCAGTACTTC.

This chain joins TRBV7-9 and TRBJ2-5, with 9 bases matching TRBD1. Germline CDR1 and CDR2: SEHNR and FQNEAQ (reference sequence). The CDR3 is made up of 13 amino acids. V shed 6 bases, J shed 4 bases, and the junction held 3 bases outside the gene matches. Here the CDR3 reads CASSRGQGETQYF. The DNA for the CDR3 is TGTGCCAGCAGTCGGGGACAGGGAGAGACCCAGTACTTC.

This chain uses TRBV9 with TRBJ2-1, with unresolved D. Germline V gives CDR1 SGDLS, CDR2 YYNGEE. This CDR3 comprises 14 residues. Trimming removed 4 bases from V and 2 bases from J, with 10 bases in between. The CDR3 DNA sequence: TGTGCCAGCAGCCCAGGCAGAACCTACAATGAGCAGTTCTTC. The encoded protein is CASSPGRTYNEQFF.

The chain's CDR3 is CASSGIGKREVIGELFF. In DNA, the CDR3 is TGCGCCAGCAGCGGTATCGGGAAGCGGGAGGTTATCGGGGAGCTGTTTTTT. V and J are TRBV5-1 and TRBJ2-2, with 9 bases fitting TRBD2. Losses at the gene ends were 4 bases for V and 7 bases for J; bases not matched to a gene: 14. The CDR3 consists of 17 residues. Per germline, CDR1 SGHRS and CDR2 YFSETQ.

The chain recombines TRBV19 with TRBJ1-2, with 9 bases matching TRBD1. The CDR3 extends over 13 amino acids. Per the germline V gene, CDR1 is LNHDA and CDR2 is SQIVND (reference sequence). The trim removed 9 bases at V and 6 bases at J, leaving 8 bases unmatched. The CDR3 reads CASVQGAVNGYTF. DNA for the CDR3: TGTGCCAGCGTACAGGGGGCTGTCAATGGCTACACCTTC.

The chain joins TRBV11-2 to TRBJ2-2, with TRBD2 as a possible D gene (5 bases). V shed 0 bases and J shed 8 bases, with 10 bases lying between them. The CDR3 is 14 residues long. Germline V gene lookup returns CDR1 SGHAT and CDR2 FQNNGV. CDR3 nucleotides: TGTGCCAGCAGCTTAGATCGCAGGAGGGGGGAGCTGTTTTTT. This translates into CASSLDRRRGELFF.

The chain has TRBV15 and TRBJ2-5; 11 bases match TRBD1. The germline V gene encodes CDR1 LNHNV and CDR2 YYDKDF (reference sequence). The CDR3 sequence is 18 residues long. V lost 3 bases to trimming and J lost 3 bases; unmatched junction nucleotides: 12. In nucleotides, the CDR3 is TGTGCCACCAGCAGGGGGTGGGTCGGGACAGGGGGAAAAGAGACCCAGTACTTC. It translates to CATSRGWVGTGGKETQYF.

The chain employs TRBV5-6 and TRBJ2-1, with 9 positions matching TRBD2. J was trimmed by 4 bases and V by 4 bases; bases with no gene match: 6. Per the germline V gene, CDR1 is SGHDT and CDR2 is YYEEEE. CDR3 length: 15 amino acids. The DNA for the CDR3 is TGTGCCAGCAGCCCCGCTAGCGGGGTATACAATGAGCAGTTCTTC. Translated, it gives CASSPASGVYNEQFF.

Note on this clone: The same CDR3 arises from other DNA sequences in this sample as well. The J gene is TRBJ2-1, the V gene TRBV15; 12 bases are shared with TRBD2. The CDR3 contains 14 residues. V dropped 4 bases and J dropped 6; count of bases not matched to a gene: 1. Germline lookup yields CDR1 LNHNV and CDR2 YYDKDF (reference sequence). CDR3 sequence: CATSTSGRANEQFF. CDR3 coding DNA: TGTGCCACCAGCACTAGCGGGAGGGCCAATGAGCAGTTCTTC.

V gene TRBV4-1 combines with J gene TRBJ2-5; TRBD2 might be the D (6 bases). The V gene's germline CDR1 is MGHRA and CDR2 YSYEKL. This CDR3 contains 13 residues. The V end lost 3 bases, the J end lost 4 bases, and 9 bases lay between the germline ends. The CDR3 protein is CASSQWRGETQYF. Here the CDR3 DNA reads TGCGCCAGCAGCCAGTGGAGGGGAGAGACCCAGTACTTC.

This clone was seen only once. The chain uses TRBV7-8 and TRBJ1-5; 9 nucleotides agree with TRBD1. CDR3 length: 16 residues. The germline V gene encodes CDR1 SGHVS and CDR2 FQNEAQ. Germline trimming cut 2 bases from V and 4 bases from J; bases unmatched to any gene: 6. CDR3 coding DNA: TGTGCCAGCAGCTTACGGGACAGGGCCTTTAATCAGCCCCAGCATTTT. Translation gives CASSLRDRAFNQPQHF.

This clone was detected a few times. This rearrangement joins TRBV18 to TRBJ2-1, with 7 bases aligning to TRBD1. V lost 8 bases, J lost 0 bases, and 1 base stayed unmatched. The CDR3 loop spans 13 amino acids. Germline V gene data show CDR1 as KGHSH and CDR2 as LQKENI. The CDR3 bases are TGTGCCAGCCGGGACAGCTCCTACAATGAGCAGTTCTTC. Translation gives CASRDSSYNEQFF.

V gene TRBV9 combines with J gene TRBJ2-1; D possibly corresponds to TRBD2 (5 bases). The CDR3 length is 14 residues. The V gene lost 0 bases and the J gene lost 5 bases, with 9 bases spanning the gap. The germline CDR1 and CDR2 sequences are SGDLS and YYNGEE. CDR3 nucleotide sequence: TGTGCCAGCAGCGTAGAGGACTGGAACAATGAGCAGTTCTTC. The encoded protein is CASSVEDWNNEQFF.

V usage is TRBV5-6 and J usage is TRBJ1-6; 10 bases are shared with TRBD1. Trimming removed 4 bases from V and 5 bases from J; junction bases left unmatched: 3. Looked up from germline, CDR1 is SGHDT and CDR2 is YYEEEE. The CDR3 extends over 15 amino acids. DNA for the CDR3: TGTGCCAGCAGCCCCGGGACAGGGGATAATTCACCCCTCCACTTT. It translates to CASSPGTGDNSPLHF. Full variable domain (outside the CDR3, taken from reference TRBV5-6 and TRBJ1-6): DAGVTQSPTHLIKTRGQQVTLRCSPKSGHDTVSWYQQALGQGPQFIFQYYEEEERQRGNFPDRFSGHQFPNYSSELNVNALLLGDSALYLCASSPGTGDNSPLHFGNGTRLTVT.

This clone appeared a single time. The rearrangement joins TRBV30 to TRBJ2-1; 10 bases are shared with TRBD2. Per the germline V gene, CDR1 is GTSNPN and CDR2 is SVGIG (reference sequence). This CDR3 spans 14 amino acids. The J segment lost 6 bases and the V segment lost 2 bases, leaving 4 bases of the junction unmatched. The CDR3 sequence: CAWSQGLAPNEQFF. For the CDR3, the DNA is TGTGCCTGGAGTCAGGGACTAGCGCCCAATGAGCAGTTCTTC.

The rearrangement links TRBV27 to TRBJ2-7; a possible D gene is TRBD1 (6 bases). The CDR3 runs to 13 residues. Germline CDR1 and CDR2: MNHEY and SMNVEV (reference sequence). The V end was cut by 7 bases, the J end by 4 bases, with 14 bases between. CDR3 in amino acids: CASTRAQGYEQYF. CDR3 DNA sequence: TGTGCCAGCACTCGGGCACAGGGTTACGAGCAGTACTTC.

The gene calls are TRBV5-8 and TRBJ1-5, with TRBD1 identical over 9 bases. J lost 3 bases, V lost 5 bases, and 3 bases had no gene match. The CDR3 consists of 14 residues. Germline CDR1 is SGHTS and CDR2 is YDEGEE. DNA of the CDR3: TGTGCCAGCAGGGGGGACAGGGCCAATCAGCCCCAGCATTTT. Its translation is CASRGDRANQPQHF. Full variable domain (missing parts from reference TRBV5-8 and TRBJ1-5): EAGVTQSPTHLIKTRGQQATLRCSPISGHTSVYWYQQALGLGLQFLLWYDEGEERNRGNFPPRFSGRQFPNYSSELNVNALELEDSALYLCASRGDRANQPQHFGDGTRLSIL.

The rearrangement uses TRBV28 and TRBJ1-5; TRBD1 matches 11 bases. CDR1 and CDR2 from the germline V gene are MDHEN and SYDVKM. The CDR3 is 15 residues long. The ends lost 5 bases at V and 6 bases at J; junction bases unmatched: 6. The CDR3 coding sequence is TGTGCCAGCAGTCAAGGACAGGGGGCGATTCAGCCCCAGCATTTT. It encodes CASSQGQGAIQPQHF.

This clone showed up just a few times. Other DNA sequences in the same sample also yield this CDR3. V usage is TRBV27 and J usage is TRBJ2-1, with 7 bases identical to TRBD2. V was clipped by 5 bases and J by 6 bases; unmatched bases: 7. From germline, CDR1 is MNHEY and CDR2 SMNVEV (reference sequence). The CDR3 runs 14 residues. CDR3 sequence (DNA): TGTGCCAGCAGTAAGCGGGGAGGCCCCAATGAGCAGTTCTTC. It specifies CASSKRGGPNEQFF.

The rearrangement joins TRBV7-9 to TRBJ2-2; 9 bases map to TRBD1. V was clipped by 2 bases and J by 9 bases; unmatched bases: 10. CDR1 is SEHNR, CDR2 FQNEAQ, per germline (reference sequence). The CDR3 is made up of 16 amino acids. The CDR3 DNA reads as TGTGCCAGCAGCTTAACCGGACAGGGGTCAGTGTGGGAGCTGTTTTTT. Protein sequence: CASSLTGQGSVWELFF. The full variable domain, in which reference TRBV7-9 and TRBJ2-2 provide the parts outside the CDR3, is DTGVSQNPRHKITKRGQNVTFRCDPISEHNRLYWYRQTLGQGPEFLTYFQNEAQLEKSRLLSDRFSAERPKGSFSTLEIQRTEQGDSAMYLCASSLTGQGSVWELFFGEGSRLTVL.

This clone has just one count. The V and J genes are TRBV7-3 and TRBJ2-2, with TRBD1 matching 7 bases. V lost 6 bases, J lost 3 bases, and 4 bases stayed unmatched. Germline V gene data show CDR1 as SGHTA and CDR2 as FQGTGA. The CDR3 is made up of 14 amino acids. CDR3 in amino acids: CASRRQGYTGELFF. The CDR3 nucleotides read TGTGCCAGCAGGAGACAGGGTTACACCGGGGAGCTGTTTTTT.

The V and J genes are TRBV5-4 and TRBJ1-1; 7 bases align to TRBD1. The V gene's germline CDR1 is SGHNT and CDR2 YYREEE (reference sequence). Trimming cost V 3 bases and J 3 bases; bases outside gene matches: 8. The CDR3 loop spans 15 amino acids. The CDR3 spells CASSSTTGMDTEAFF. CDR3 bases: TGTGCCAGCAGCTCCACGACAGGGATGGACACTGAAGCTTTCTTT.

This rearrangement joins TRBV20-1 to TRBJ1-4; no clear D. Germline CDR1 is DFQATT and CDR2 is SNEGSKA (reference sequence). CDR3 length: 11 residues. Trimming pared 1 base from V and 6 bases from J, leaving 3 bases between. In nucleotides, the CDR3 is TGCAGTGCTAGAGCTGATGAAAAACTGTTTTTT. Residues: CSARADEKLFF.

This chain uses TRBV20-1 with TRBJ2-7; D unresolved. The CDR3 length is 11 residues. V was cut by 3 bases and J by 6 bases, with 9 bases left in between. Germline CDR1 and CDR2: DFQATT and SNEGSKA (reference sequence). In DNA form, the CDR3 reads TGCAGTGCTAGGACACCCAGCGAGCAGTACTTC. This encodes CSARTPSEQYF.